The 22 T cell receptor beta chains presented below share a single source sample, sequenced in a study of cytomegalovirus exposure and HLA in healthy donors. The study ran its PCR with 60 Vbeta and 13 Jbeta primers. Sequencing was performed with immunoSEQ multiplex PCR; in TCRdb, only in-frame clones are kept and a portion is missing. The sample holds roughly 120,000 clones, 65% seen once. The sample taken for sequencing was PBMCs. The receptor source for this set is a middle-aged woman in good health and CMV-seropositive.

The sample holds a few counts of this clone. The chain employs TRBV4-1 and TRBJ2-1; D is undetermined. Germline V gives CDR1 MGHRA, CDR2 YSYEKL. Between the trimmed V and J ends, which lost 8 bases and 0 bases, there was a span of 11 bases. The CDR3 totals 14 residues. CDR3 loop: CASSTPGSYNEQFF. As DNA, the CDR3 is TGCGCCAGCTCCACTCCCGGCTCCTACAATGAGCAGTTCTTC.

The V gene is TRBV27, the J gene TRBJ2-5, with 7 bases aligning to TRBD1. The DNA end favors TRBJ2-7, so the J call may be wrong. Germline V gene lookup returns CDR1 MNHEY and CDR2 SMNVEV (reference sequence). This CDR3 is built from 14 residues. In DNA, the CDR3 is TGTGCCAGCAGTCCGACAGGGACGCTTCACGAGCAGTACTTC. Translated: CASSPTGTLHEQYF.

The CDR3 bases are TGTGCCAGCAGCCCCGGGACTAGCGGGGAGCCCTTCTACAATGAGCAGTTCTTC. Translating it yields CASSPGTSGEPFYNEQFF. V and J are TRBV9 and TRBJ2-1, with 13 bases fitting TRBD2. Germline V gene data show CDR1 as SGDLS and CDR2 as YYNGEE. J gave up 3 bases and V 4 bases, and 10 bases lay outside the gene matches. The CDR3 spans 18 residues.

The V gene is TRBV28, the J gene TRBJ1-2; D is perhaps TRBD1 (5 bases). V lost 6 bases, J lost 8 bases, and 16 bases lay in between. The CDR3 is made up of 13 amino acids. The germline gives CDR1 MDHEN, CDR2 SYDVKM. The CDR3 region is CASRLTALSGYTF. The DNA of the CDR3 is TGTGCCAGCAGGCTGACAGCCCTCTCGGGCTACACCTTC.

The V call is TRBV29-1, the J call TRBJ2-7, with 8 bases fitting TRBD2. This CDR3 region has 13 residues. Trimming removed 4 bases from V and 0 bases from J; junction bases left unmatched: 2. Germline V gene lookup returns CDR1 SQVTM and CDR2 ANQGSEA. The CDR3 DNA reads TGCAGCGTTGTCACTAGCGGCTCCTACGAGCAGTACTTC. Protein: CSVVTSGSYEQYF.

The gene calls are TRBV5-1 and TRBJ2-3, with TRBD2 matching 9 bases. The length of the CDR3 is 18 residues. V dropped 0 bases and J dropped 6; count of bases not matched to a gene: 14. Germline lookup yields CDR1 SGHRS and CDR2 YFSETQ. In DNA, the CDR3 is TGCGCCAGCAGCTTGGTTTCCGGGACTAGCCCATCAGCGGATACGCAGTATTTT. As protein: CASSLVSGTSPSADTQYF.

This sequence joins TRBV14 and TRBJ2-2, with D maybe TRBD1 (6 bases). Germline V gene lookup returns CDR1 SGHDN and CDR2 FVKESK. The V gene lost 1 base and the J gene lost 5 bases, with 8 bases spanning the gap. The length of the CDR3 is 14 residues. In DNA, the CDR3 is TGTGCCAGCAGCCAAGGCAGGGGAACCGGGGAGCTGTTTTTT. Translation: CASSQGRGTGELFF.

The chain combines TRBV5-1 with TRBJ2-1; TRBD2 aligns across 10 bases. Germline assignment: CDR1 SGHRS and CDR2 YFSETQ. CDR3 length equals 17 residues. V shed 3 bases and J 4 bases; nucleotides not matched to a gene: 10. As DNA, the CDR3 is TGCGCCAGCAGCTCGGGACTAGCGCCACTTCAATACAATGAGCAGTTCTTC. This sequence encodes CASSSGLAPLQYNEQFF.

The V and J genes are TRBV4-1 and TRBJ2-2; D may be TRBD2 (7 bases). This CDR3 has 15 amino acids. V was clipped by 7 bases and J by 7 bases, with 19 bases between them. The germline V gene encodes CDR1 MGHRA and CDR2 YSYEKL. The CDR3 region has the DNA TGCGCCAGCACTGTCCGGGGGGCTATCGGCGGGGAGCTGTTTTTT. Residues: CASTVRGAIGGELFF.

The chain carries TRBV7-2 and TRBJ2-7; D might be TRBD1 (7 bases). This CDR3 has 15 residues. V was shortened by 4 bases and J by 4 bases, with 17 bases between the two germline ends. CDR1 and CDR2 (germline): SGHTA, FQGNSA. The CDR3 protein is CASSSQQGGVYEQYF. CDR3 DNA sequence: TGTGCCAGCAGCTCCCAGCAGGGGGGAGTTTACGAGCAGTACTTC.

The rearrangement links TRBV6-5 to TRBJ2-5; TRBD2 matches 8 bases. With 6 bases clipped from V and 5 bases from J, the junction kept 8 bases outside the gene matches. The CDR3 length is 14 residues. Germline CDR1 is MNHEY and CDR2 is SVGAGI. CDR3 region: CASRISGSRETQYF. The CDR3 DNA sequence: TGTGCCAGCAGAATCAGCGGGAGTAGGGAGACCCAGTACTTC.

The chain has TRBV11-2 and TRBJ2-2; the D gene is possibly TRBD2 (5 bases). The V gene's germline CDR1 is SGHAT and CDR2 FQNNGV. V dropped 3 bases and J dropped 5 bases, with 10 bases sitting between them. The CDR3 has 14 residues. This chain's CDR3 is CASSLTGITGELFF. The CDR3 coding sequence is TGTGCCAGCAGCTTGACCGGGATAACCGGGGAGCTGTTTTTT. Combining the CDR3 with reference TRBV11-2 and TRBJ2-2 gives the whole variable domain EAGVAQSPRYKIIEKRQSVAFWCNPISGHATLYWYQQILGQGPKLLIQFQNNGVVDDSQLPKDRFSAERLKGVDSTLKIQPAKLEDSAVYLCASSLTGITGELFFGEGSRLTVL.

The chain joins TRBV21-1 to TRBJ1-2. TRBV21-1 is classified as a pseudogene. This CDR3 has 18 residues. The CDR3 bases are TGTGCCAGCAGCAAAGCGCGGGGAGGGTTCCAGAGTACCTATGGCTACACCTTC. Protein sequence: CASSKARGGFQSTYGYTF.

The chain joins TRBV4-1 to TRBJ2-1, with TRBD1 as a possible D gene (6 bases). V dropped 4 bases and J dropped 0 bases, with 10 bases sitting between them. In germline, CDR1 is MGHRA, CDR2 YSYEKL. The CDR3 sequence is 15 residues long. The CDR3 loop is CASSPDSDSYNEQFF. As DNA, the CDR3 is TGCGCCAGCAGCCCGGACAGTGACTCCTACAATGAGCAGTTCTTC.

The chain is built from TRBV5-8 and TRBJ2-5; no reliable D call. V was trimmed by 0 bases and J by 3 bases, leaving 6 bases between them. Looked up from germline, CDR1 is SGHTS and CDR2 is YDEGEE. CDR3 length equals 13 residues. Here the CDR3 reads CASSLGLEETQYF. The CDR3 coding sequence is TGTGCCAGCAGCTTGGGGTTAGAAGAGACCCAGTACTTC. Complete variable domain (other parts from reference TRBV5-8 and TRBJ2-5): EAGVTQSPTHLIKTRGQQATLRCSPISGHTSVYWYQQALGLGLQFLLWYDEGEERNRGNFPPRFSGRQFPNYSSELNVNALELEDSALYLCASSLGLEETQYFGPGTRLLVL.

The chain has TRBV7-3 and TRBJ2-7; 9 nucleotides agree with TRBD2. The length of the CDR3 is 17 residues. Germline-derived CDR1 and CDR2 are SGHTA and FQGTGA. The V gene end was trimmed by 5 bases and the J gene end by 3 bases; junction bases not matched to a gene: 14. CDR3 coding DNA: TGTGCCAGCAGCCCGCCTAGCGGGATGAGGGGGGACTACGAGCAGTACTTC. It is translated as CASSPPSGMRGDYEQYF.

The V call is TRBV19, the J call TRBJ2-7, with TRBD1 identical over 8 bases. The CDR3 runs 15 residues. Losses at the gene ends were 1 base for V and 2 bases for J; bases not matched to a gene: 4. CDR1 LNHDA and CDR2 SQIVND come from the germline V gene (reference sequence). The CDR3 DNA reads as TGTGCCAGTAGTATAGGTACAGGGGGACCCTACGAGCAGTACTTC. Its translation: CASSIGTGGPYEQYF.

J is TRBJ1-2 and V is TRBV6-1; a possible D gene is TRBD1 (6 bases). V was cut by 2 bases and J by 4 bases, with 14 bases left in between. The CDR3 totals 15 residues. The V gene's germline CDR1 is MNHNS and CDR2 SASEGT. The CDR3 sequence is CASSERGRGAYGYTF. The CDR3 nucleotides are TGTGCCAGCAGTGAAAGGGGCAGGGGTGCCTATGGCTACACCTTC.

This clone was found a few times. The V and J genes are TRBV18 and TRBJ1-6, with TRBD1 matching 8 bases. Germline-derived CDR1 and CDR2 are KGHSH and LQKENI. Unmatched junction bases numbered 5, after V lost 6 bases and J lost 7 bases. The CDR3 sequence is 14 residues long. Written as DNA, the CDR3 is TGTGCCAGCTCTACACGACAGGGGAATTCACCCCTCCACTTT. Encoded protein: CASSTRQGNSPLHF. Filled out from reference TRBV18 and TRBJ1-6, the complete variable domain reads NAGVMQNPRHLVRRRGQEARLRCSPMKGHSHVYWYRQLPEEGLKFMVYLQKENIIDESGMPKERFSAEFPKEGPSILRIQQVVRGDSAAYFCASSTRQGNSPLHFGNGTRLTVT.

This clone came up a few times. As DNA, the CDR3 is TGTGCCAGCAAAGGGACAGGGCAGTGGTACGAGCAGTACTTC. Amino acid sequence: CASKGTGQWYEQYF. The chain has TRBV28 and TRBJ2-7, with TRBD1 identical over 9 bases. The CDR3 covers 14 residues. V was pared by 7 bases and J by 4 bases, with 8 bases of the junction left unmatched. Germline loops: CDR1 MDHEN, CDR2 SYDVKM.

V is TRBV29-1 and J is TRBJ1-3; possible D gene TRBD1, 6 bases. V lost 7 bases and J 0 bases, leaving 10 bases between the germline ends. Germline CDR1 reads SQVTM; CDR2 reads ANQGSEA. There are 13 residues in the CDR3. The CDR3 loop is CSAVTGSGNTIYF. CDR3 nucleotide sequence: TGCAGCGCCGTGACAGGCTCTGGAAACACCATATATTTT.

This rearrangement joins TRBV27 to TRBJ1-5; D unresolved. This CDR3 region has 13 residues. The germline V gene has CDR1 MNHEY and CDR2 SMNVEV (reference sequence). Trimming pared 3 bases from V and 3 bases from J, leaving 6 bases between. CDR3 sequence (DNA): TGTGCCAGCAGTTTCGGTTACAATCAGCCCCAGCATTTT. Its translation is CASSFGYNQPQHF.